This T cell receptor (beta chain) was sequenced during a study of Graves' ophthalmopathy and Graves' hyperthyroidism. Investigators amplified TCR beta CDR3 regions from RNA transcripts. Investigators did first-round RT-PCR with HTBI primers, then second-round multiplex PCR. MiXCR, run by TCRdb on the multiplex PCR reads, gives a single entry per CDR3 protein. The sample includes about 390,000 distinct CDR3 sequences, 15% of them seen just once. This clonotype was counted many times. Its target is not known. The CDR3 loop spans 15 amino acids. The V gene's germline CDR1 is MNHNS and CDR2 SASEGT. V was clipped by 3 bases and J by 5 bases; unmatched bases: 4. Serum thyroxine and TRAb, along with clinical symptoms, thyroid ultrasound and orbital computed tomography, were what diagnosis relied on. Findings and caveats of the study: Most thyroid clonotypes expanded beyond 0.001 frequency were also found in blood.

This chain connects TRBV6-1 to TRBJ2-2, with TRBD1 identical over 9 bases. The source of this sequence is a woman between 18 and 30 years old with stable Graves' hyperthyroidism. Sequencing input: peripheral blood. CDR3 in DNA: TGTGCCAGCAGTGATGGGACAGGGAGAACCGGGGAGCTGTTTTTT. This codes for CASSDGTGRTGELFF.